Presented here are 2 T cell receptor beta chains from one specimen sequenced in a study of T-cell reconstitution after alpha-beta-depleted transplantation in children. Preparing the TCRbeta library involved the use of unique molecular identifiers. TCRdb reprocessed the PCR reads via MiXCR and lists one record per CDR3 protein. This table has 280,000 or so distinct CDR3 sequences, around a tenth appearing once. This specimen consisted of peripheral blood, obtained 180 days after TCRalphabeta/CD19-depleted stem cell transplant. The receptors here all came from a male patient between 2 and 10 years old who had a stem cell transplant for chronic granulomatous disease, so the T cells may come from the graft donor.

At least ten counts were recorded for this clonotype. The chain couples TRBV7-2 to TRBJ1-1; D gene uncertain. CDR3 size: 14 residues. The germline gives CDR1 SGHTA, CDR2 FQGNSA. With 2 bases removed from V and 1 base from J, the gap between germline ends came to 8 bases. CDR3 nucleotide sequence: TGTGCCAGCAGCTTAAGGTCAGGGAACACTGAAGCTTTCTTT. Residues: CASSLRSGNTEAFF.

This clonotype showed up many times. The chain's CDR3 is CAIPQGSGNTIYF. CDR3 in DNA: TGTGCCATCCCTCAGGGCTCTGGAAACACCATATATTTT. The chain has TRBV7-9 and TRBJ1-3; perhaps TRBD1 as D (5 bases). Germline V gene lookup returns CDR1 SEHNR and CDR2 FQNEAQ (reference sequence). V was trimmed by 10 bases and J by 0 bases, leaving 10 bases between them. The CDR3 is 13 residues long.